The 3 T cell receptor beta chains in this list originate from one sample, sequenced in a study of T cells in Graves' hyperthyroidism and ophthalmopathy. TCR beta CDR3 region amplification was performed from RNA transcripts. The primer set for the first-round RT-PCR of the TCR CDR3 was HTBI. TCRdb called the multiplex PCR reads again in MiXCR, with one record for every CDR3 protein. The table includes some 600,000 distinct CDR3 sequences, approximately 13% detected once. What was sequenced was blood. These receptor sequences come from a woman aged 30 to 39 with Graves' hyperthyroidism that later progressed to Graves' ophthalmopathy.

The J gene is TRBJ1-5, the V gene TRBV19; D uncertain. The CDR3 extends over 15 amino acids. Trimming stripped 3 bases from V and 2 bases from J, with 11 bases between. Germline V gene sequence: CDR1 LNHDA, CDR2 SQIVND (reference sequence). Written as DNA, the CDR3 is TGTGCCAGTAGTATCGCGGGAGACGGCAATCAGCCCCAGCATTTT. Amino acids: CASSIAGDGNQPQHF.

Ten or more counts support this clonotype. In DNA form, the CDR3 reads TGTGCCAGCAGCTCCCACTACGAGCAGTACTTC. Protein: CASSSHYEQYF. The gene calls are TRBV7-8 and TRBJ2-7; D remains unclear. Germline CDR1 SGHVS, CDR2 FQNEAQ. This CDR3 spans 11 amino acids. V lost 4 bases, J lost 3 bases, and 4 bases lay in between.

This clonotype was observed many times. The chain combines TRBV5-6 with TRBJ2-7, with D unresolved. The V and J ends lost 0 bases and 2 bases respectively, with 12 bases between them. Germline V lookup: CDR1 SGHDT, CDR2 YYEEEE. The CDR3 extends over 15 amino acids. DNA of the CDR3: TGTGCCAGCAGCTTGGCCGTGGCGGAACCCTACGAGCAGTACTTC. This encodes CASSLAVAEPYEQYF.